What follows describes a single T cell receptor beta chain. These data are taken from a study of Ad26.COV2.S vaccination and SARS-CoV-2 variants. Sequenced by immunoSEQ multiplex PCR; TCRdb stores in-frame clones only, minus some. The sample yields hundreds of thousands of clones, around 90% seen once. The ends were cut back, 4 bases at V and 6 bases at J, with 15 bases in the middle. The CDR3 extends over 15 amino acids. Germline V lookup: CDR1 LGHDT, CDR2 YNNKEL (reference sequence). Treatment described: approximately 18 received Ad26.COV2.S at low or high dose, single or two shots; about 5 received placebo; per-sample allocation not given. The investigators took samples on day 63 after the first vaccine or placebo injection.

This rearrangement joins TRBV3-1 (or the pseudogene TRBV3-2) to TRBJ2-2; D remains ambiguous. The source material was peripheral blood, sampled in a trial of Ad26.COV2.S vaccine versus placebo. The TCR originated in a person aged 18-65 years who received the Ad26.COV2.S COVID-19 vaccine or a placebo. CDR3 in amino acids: CASSPDTYVAGELFF. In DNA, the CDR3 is TGTGCCAGCAGCCCTGACACGTATGTCGCCGGGGAGCTGTTTTTT.